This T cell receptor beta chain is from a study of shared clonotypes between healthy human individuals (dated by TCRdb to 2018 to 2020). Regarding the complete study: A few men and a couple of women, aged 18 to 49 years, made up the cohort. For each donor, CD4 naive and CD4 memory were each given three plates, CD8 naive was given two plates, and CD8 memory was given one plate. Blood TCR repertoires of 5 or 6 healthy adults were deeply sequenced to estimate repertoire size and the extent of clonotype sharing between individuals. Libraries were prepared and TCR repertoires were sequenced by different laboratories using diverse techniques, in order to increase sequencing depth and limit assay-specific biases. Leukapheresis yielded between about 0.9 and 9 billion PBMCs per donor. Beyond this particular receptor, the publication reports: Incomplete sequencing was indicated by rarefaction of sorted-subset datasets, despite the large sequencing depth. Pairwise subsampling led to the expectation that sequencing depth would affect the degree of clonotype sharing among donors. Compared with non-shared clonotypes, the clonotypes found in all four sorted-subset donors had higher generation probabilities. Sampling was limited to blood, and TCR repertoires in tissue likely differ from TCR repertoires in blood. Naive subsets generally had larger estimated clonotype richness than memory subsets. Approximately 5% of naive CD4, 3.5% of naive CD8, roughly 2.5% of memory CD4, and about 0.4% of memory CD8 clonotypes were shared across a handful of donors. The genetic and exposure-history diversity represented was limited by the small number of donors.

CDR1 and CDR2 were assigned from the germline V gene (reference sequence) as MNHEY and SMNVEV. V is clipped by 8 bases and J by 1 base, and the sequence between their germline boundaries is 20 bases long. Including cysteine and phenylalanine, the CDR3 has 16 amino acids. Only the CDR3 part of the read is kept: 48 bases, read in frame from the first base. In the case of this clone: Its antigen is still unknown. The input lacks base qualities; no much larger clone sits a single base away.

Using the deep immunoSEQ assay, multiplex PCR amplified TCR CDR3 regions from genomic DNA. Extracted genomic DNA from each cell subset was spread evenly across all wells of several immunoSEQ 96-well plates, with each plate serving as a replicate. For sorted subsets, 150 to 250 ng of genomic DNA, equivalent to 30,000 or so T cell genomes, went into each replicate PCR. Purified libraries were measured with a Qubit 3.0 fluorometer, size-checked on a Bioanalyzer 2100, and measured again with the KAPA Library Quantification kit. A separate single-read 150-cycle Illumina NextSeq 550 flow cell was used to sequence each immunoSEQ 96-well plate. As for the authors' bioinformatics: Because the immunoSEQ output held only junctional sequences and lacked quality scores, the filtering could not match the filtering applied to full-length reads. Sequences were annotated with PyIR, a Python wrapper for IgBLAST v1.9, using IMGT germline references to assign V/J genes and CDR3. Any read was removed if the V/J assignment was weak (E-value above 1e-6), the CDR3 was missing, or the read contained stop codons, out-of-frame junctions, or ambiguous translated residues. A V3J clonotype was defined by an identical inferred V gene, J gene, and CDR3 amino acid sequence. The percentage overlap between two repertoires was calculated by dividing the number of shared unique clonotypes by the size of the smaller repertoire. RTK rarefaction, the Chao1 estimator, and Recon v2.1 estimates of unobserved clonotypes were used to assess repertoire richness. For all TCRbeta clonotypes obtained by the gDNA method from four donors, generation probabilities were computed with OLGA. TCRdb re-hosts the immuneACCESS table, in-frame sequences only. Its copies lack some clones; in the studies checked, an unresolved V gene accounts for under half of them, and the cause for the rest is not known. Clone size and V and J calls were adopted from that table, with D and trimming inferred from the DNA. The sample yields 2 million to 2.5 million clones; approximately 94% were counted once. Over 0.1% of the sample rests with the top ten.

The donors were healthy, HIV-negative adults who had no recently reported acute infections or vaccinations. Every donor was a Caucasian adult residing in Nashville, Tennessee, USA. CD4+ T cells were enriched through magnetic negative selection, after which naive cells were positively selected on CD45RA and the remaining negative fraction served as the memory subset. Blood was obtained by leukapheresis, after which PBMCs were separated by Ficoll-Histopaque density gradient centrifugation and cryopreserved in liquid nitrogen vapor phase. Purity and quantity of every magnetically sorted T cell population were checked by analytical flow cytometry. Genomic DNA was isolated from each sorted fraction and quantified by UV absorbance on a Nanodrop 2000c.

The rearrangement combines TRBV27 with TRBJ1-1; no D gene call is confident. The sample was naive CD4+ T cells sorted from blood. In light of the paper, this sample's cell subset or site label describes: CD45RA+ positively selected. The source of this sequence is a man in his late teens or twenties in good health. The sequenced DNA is TGTGCCAGCCGGGCCGTAGGGCGAGTTGGGAACACTGAAGCTTTCTTT. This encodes CASRAVGRVGNTEAFF.